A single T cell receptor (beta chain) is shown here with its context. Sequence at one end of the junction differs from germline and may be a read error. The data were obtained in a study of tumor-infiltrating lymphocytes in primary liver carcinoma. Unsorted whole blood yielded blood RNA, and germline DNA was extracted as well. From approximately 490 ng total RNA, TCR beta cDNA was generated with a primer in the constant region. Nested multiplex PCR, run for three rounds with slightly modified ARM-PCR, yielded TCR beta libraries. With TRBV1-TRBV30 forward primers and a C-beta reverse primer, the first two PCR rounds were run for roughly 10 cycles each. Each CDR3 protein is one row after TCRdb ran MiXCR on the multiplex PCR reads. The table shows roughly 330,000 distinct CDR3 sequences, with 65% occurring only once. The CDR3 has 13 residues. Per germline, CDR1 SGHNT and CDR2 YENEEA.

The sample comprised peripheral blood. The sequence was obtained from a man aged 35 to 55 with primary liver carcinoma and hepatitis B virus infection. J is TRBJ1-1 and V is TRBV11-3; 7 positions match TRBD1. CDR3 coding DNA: TGTGCCAGCAACTTCACAGGGGACACTGAAGCTCTCTTT. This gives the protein CASNFTGDTEALF.